Included here is one T cell receptor beta chain sequence, with context. The antigen it recognizes is unknown. No clone much larger than this one lies a single base away; base qualities are absent. Measured from the cysteine to the phenylalanine, the CDR3 is 11 residues long. The sequence is cut down to CDR3 DNA, 33 bases in frame from base 1. V gives up 5 bases and J gives up 4 bases, and the segment between their germline ends measures 3 bases. Per the germline V gene, SNHLY is the CDR1 and FYNNEI is the CDR2. The library was generated by the immunoSEQ multiplex PCR assay. For TCR sequencing, RNA was extracted from every sample and reverse transcribed into cDNA to serve as template. SuperScript III was used to make first-strand cDNA, primed with a 2:1 mix of oligo-dT and random hexamers. A synthetic immune receptor repertoire was used to gauge amplification bias, and whatever bias remained was removed computationally. Turning to the authors' computational methods: Raw reads were preprocessed to remove errors, and CDR3 was defined according to IMGT conventions as the region from the conserved cysteine to phenylalanine. Clonality was calculated as 1 minus Shannon entropy normalized by log2 of the number of productive unique TCRs. Scalp TCRbeta sequences were cross-referenced with sorted blood CD4 and CD8 repertoires so that the CD4 or CD8 identity of scalp clones could be inferred. The source is immuneACCESS, and TCRdb retained only in-frame sequences with V and J called. Part of the clones is not carried over; for the studies checked, unresolved V genes explain less than half of this, and the remainder is unexplained. V and J calls plus clone size are reproduced from that table; the DNA served to infer D and trimming. The sample table lists some 240,000 clones, approximately 61% of them with a count of one. The ten biggest clones cover approximately 0.44% of the sample.

This record comes from a study of CD8+ T cells in alopecia areata (dated by TCRdb to 2016 to 2019). Regarding the study in general: Treated patients were enrolled in an open-label pilot trial of oral tofacitinib, 5 to 10 mg twice daily, for moderate-to-severe alopecia areata. Tofacitinib was administered for 6 to 18 months, and 6 months of follow-up off drug were then conducted to assess delayed response and recurrence. immunoSEQ multiplex PCR using 35 Vbeta forward primers and 13 Jbeta reverse primers was used to amplify TCRbeta CDR3 regions. Tofacitinib-treated patients had biopsies at baseline and at 4 and 24 weeks of treatment, with a later scalp biopsy in several patients. To study T cell clonal expansion in alopecia areata, the researchers applied high-throughput TCRbeta sequencing to both the C3H/HeJ mouse model and human patients. In humans, TCRbeta sequencing was performed on scalp tissue and on sorted CD4+ and CD8+ peripheral blood T cells from healthy controls and from patients with patchy or totalis/universalis alopecia areata. RNA was extracted with the PAXgene miRNA kit for fixed scalp, the miRNeasy kit for PBMCs, and the RNeasy kit for mouse skin. Scalp clonality was compared across normal scalp (n=4), patchy alopecia areata scalp (n=8), and alopecia totalis/universalis scalp (n=8).

The meaning of the sample's time point label: baseline before oral tofacitinib. Lesional scalp punch biopsies and peripheral blood were collected from alopecia areata patients. PBMCs were isolated by density centrifugation and stained for CD3, CD4 and CD8, and CD4+ and CD8+ T cells were sorted on a FACSAria. Paper-wide results and their limitations: TCR sequences shared between patients were less clear than in mice, possibly partly because of HLA diversity in the patient population. Lesional scalp, especially in alopecia totalis/universalis, showed higher clonality and more expanded CD8+ clones than normal scalp, suggesting antigenic drive. Unlike mouse skin, where gammadelta T cells dominate, normal human skin contains resident alphabeta T cells that get sequenced too, which complicates analysis of the scalp TCR repertoire.

This clonotype was sampled from a human donor with alopecia areata. Sequencing used CD4+ T cells sorted from blood, obtained at week 0. The chain is assembled from TRBV2 and TRBJ2-1, with the identity of the D gene unclear. In nucleotide form, the sequence is TGTGCCAGCAGTCTGTACAATGAGCAGTTCTTC. Its protein is CASSLYNEQFF.